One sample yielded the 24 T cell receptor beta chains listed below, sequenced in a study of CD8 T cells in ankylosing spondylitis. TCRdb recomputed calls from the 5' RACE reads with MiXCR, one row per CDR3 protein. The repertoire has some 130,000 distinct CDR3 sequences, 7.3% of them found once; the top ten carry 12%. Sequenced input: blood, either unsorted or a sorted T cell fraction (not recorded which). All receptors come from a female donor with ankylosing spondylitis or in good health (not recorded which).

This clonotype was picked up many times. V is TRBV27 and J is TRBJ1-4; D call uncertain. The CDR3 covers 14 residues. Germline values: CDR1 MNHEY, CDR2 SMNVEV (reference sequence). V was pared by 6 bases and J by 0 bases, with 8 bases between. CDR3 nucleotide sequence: TGTGCCAGCAGCCTTTGGGCAACTAATGAAAAACTGTTTTTT. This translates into CASSLWATNEKLFF.

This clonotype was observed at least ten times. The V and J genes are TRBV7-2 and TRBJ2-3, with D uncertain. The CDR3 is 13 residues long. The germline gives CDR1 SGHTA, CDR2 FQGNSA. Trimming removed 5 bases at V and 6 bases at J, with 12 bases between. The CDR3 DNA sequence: TGTGCCAGCAGCCTAACCCCCCAGGATACGCAGTATTTT. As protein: CASSLTPQDTQYF.

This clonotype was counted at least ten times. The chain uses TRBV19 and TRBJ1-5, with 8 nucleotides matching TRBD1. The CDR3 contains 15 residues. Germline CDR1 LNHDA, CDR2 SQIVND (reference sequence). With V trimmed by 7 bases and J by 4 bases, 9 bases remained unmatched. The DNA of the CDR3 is TGTGCCAGTATGGCGGTACAGGGGGGGAATCAGCCCCAGCATTTT. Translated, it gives CASMAVQGGNQPQHF.

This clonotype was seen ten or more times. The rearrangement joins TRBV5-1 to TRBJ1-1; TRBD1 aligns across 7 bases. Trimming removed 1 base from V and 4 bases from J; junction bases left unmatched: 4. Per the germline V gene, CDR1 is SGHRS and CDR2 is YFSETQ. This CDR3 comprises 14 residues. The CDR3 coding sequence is TGCGCCAGCAGCTTGACAGGGGAGGGCACTGAAGCTTTCTTT. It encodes CASSLTGEGTEAFF.

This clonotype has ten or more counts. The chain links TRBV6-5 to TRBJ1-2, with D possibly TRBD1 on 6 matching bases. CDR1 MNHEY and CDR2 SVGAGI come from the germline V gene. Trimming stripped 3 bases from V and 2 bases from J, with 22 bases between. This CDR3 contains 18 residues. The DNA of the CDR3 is TGTGCCAGCAGTTATTCGGGACACAAGGGGTCCTTAAACTATGGCTACACCTTC. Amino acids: CASSYSGHKGSLNYGYTF.

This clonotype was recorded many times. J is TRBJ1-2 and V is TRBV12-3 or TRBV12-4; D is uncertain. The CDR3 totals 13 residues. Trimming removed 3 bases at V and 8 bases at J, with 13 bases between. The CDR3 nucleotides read TGTGCCAGCAGTTTCGACTACCTGACAGGCTACACCTTC. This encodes CASSFDYLTGYTF.

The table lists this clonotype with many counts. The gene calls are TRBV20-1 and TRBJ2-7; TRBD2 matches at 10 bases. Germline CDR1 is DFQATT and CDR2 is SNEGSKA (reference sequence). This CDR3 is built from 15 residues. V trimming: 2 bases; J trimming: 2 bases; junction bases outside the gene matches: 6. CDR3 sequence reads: CSARLGAGGAYEQYF. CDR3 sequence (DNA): TGCAGTGCTAGACTGGGAGCGGGGGGGGCCTACGAGCAGTACTTC.

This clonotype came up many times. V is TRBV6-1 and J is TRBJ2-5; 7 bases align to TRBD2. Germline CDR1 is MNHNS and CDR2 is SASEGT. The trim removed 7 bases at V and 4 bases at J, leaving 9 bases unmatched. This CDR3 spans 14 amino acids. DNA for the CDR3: TGTGCCAGCACCGGACTAGGCGGAAGAGAGACCCAGTACTTC. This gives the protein CASTGLGGRETQYF.

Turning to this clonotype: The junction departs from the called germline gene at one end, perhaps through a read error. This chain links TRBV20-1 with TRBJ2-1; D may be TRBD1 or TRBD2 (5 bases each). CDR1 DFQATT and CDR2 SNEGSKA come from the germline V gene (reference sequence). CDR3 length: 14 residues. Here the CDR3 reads CSVSPGPGYNEQFF. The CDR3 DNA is TGCAGTGTGTCTCCGGGACCCGGATACAATGAGCAATTCTTC.

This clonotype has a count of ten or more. CDR3 nucleotides: TGTGCCAGTAGGCCACAGAGTATGAACACTGAAGCTTTCTTT. It yields the protein CASRPQSMNTEAFF. The chain recombines TRBV19 with TRBJ1-1; no firm D call. The V and J ends lost 6 bases and 0 bases respectively, with 11 bases between them. CDR3 length: 14 amino acids. From germline, CDR1 is LNHDA and CDR2 SQIVND (reference sequence). Together with reference TRBV19 and TRBJ1-1, the CDR3 gives the full variable domain: DGGITQSPKYLFRKEGQNVTLSCEQNLNHDAMYWYRQDPGQGLRLIYYSQIVNDFQKGDIAEGYSVSREKKESFPLTVTSAQKNPTAFYLCASRPQSMNTEAFFGQGTRLTVV.

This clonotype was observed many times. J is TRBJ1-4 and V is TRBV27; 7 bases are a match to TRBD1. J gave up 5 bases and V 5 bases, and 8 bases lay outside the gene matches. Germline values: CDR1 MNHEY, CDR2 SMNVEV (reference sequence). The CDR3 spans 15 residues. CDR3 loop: CASSVGTVRNEKLFF. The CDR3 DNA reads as TGTGCCAGCAGTGTCGGGACAGTGAGGAATGAAAAACTGTTTTTT.

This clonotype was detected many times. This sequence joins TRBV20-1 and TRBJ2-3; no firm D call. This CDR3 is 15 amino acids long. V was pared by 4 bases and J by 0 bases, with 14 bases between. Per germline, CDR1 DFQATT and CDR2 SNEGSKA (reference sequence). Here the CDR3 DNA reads TGCAGTGCTACCGAAGGCAGAGCTAGCACAGATACGCAGTATTTT. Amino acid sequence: CSATEGRASTDTQYF.

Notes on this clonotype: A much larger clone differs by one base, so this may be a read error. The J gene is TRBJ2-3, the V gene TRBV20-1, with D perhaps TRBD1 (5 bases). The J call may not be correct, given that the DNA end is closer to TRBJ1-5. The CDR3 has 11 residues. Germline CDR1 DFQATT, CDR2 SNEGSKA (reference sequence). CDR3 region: CSARAGDTQHF. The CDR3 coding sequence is TGCAGTGCTAGGGCGGGGGATACGCAGCATTTT.

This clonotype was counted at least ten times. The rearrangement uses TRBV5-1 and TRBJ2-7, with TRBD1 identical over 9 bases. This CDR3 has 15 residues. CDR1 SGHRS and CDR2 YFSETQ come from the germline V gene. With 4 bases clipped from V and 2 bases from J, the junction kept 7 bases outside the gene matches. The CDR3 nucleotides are TGCGCCAGCAGCCATAAGGGACAGGGCCCCTACGAGCAGTACTTC. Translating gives CASSHKGQGPYEQYF.

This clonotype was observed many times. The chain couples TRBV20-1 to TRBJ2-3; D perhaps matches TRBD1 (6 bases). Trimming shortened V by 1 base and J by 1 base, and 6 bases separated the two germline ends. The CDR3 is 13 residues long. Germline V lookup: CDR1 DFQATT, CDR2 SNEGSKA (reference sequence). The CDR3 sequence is CSARGQGTDTQYF. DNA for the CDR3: TGCAGTGCTAGAGGACAGGGCACAGATACGCAGTATTTT.

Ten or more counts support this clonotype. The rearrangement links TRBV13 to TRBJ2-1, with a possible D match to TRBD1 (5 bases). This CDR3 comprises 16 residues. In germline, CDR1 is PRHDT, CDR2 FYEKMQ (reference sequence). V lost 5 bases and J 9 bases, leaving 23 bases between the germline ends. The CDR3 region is CASSINPGPAQGEQFF. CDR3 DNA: TGTGCCAGCAGCATTAATCCCGGACCAGCTCAGGGTGAGCAGTTCTTC.

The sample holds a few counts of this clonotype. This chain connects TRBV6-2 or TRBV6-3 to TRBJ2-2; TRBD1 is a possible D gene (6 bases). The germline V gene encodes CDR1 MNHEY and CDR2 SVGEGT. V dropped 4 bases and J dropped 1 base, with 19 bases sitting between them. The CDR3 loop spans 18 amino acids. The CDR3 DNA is TGTGCCAGCAGTTCCTATCCGGGACAAAGACTGAACACCGGGGAGCTGTTTTTT. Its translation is CASSSYPGQRLNTGELFF.

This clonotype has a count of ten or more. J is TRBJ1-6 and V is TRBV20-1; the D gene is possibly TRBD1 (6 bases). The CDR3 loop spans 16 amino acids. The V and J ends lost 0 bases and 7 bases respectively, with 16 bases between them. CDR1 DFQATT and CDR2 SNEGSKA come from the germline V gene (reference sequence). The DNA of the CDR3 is TGCAGTGCTAGAGATGGGGAACAGGGCGACAATTCACCCCTCCACTTT. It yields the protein CSARDGEQGDNSPLHF.

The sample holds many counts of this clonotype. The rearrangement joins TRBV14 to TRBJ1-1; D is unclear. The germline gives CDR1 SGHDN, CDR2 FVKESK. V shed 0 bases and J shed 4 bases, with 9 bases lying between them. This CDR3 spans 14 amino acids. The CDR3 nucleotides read TGTGCCAGCAGCCAAGAACTATTCGGCACTGAAGCTTTCTTT. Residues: CASSQELFGTEAFF.

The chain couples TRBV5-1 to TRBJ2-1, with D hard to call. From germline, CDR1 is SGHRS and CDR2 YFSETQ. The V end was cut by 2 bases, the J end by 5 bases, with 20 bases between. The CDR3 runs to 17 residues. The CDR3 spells CASSFGTGSQVDNEQFF. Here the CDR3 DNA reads TGCGCCAGCAGCTTTGGTACCGGGTCCCAAGTAGACAATGAGCAGTTCTTC. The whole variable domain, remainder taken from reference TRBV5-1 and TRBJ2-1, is KAGVTQTPRYLIKTRGQQVTLSCSPISGHRSVSWYQQTPGQGLQFLFEYFSETQRNKGNFPGRFSGRQFSNSRSEMNVSTLELGDSALYLCASSFGTGSQVDNEQFFGPGTRLTVL.

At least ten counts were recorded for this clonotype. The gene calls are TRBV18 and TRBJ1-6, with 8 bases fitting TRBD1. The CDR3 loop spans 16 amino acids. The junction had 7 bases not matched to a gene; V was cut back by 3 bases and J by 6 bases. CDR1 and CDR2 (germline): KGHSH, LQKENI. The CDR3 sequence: CASSPFEQGGNSPLHF. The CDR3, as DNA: TGTGCCAGCTCACCGTTTGAACAGGGGGGTAATTCACCCCTCCACTTT.

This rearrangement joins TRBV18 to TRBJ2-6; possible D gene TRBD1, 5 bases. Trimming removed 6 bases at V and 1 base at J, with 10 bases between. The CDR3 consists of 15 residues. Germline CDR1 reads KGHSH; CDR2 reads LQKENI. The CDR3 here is CASSFDRSGANVLTF. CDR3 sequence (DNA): TGTGCCAGCTCTTTCGACAGATCTGGGGCCAACGTCCTGACTTTC.

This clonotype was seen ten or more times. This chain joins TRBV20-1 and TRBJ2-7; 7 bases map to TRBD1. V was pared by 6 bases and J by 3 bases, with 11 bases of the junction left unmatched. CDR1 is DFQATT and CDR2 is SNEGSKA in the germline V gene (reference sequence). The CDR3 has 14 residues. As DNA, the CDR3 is TGCAGTGCGCCGATGACAGGGAAGTTCTACGAGCAGTACTTC. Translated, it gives CSAPMTGKFYEQYF.

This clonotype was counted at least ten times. The CDR3 nucleotides are TGTGCCAGCAGCTTAGGGGGGGACCTAGCCAAAAACATTCAGTACTTC. It specifies CASSLGGDLAKNIQYF. This chain uses TRBV7-2 with TRBJ2-4; D is possibly TRBD2 (6 bases). This CDR3 has 16 amino acids. Deletions cut 1 base from V and 0 bases from J, with 10 bases between. Germline-derived CDR1 and CDR2 are SGHTA and FQGNSA.